This T cell receptor (beta chain) derives from a study of CD4 T cells in relation to SARS-CoV-2 and coronaviruses. The wider study: ViraFEST: approximately 10-day antigen culture of PBMCs, then TCR beta CDR3 sequencing.

Sequencing used immunoSEQ multiplex PCR; TCRdb keeps in-frame clones, though not all of them. The sample carries fewer than 20,000 clones, about 72% recorded once. This CDR3 has 14 residues. Germline-derived CDR1 and CDR2 are LNHDA and SQIVND (reference sequence). V shed 1 base and J 5 bases; nucleotides not matched to a gene: 4. Turning to this clone: The antigen is not known.

Before the COVID-19 pandemic, during about 2011-2019, CD4+ T cells were taken from unexposed donors. After ten to eleven days of culture, CD4+ T cells were isolated. Cells permitting, SARS-CoV-2 S/N and four cold-coronavirus spikes were tested on unexposed-donor CD4+ T cells. Around 2 million PBMCs per well were cultured with approximately 10 IU/ml IL-2. Study-level results: About 65% of donors had memory CD4+ clonotypes crossrecognizing SARS-CoV-2 and common cold coronavirus spike.

The chain carries TRBV19 and TRBJ1-1, with 7 bases fitting TRBD1. The receptor comes from a human donor in good health. Material for sequencing was CD4+ T cells from PBMCs, cultured in vitro. For the CDR3, the DNA is TGTGCCAGTAGTATAGGGGACAGCCGGACTGAAGCTTTCTTT. It encodes CASSIGDSRTEAFF. The complete variable domain, with remaining parts taken from reference TRBV19 and TRBJ1-1, reads DGGITQSPKYLFRKEGQNVTLSCEQNLNHDAMYWYRQDPGQGLRLIYYSQIVNDFQKGDIAEGYSVSREKKESFPLTVTSAQKNPTAFYLCASSIGDSRTEAFFGQGTRLTVV.